This TCR beta chain stems from a study of cytomegalovirus exposure and HLA in healthy donors. Study-wide points: Published work reported that the classifier diagnosed cytomegalovirus status with high specificity and sensitivity. It is likely that the observed cluster of highly shared sequence variants was a sequencing artifact.

Unmatched junction bases numbered 11, after V lost 5 bases and J lost 9 bases. Germline CDR1 and CDR2: SGHTA and FQGNSA. The CDR3 runs 16 residues. With respect to this clone: Antigen specificity is unknown.

With 60 Vbeta and 13 Jbeta primers, the PCR was carried out. Per the original methods: Roughly 10 million shared chains were among around 80 million unique TCR beta chains counted in a later analysis. This table comes from immunoSEQ multiplex PCR, and its TCRdb copy is limited to in-frame clones, with some not included. V, J and clone size are taken as reported in that table, and D and trimming were inferred from the DNA itself. This table holds 100,000 to 150,000 clones, roughly four fifths found once. This receptor was identified in a woman in her forties or fifties in good health and CMV-seronegative. V usage is TRBV7-2 and J usage is TRBJ2-1; 12 positions agree with TRBD2. The sequenced material came from PBMCs. The DNA of the CDR3 is TGTGCCAGCAGCCTCCCCTCTAGCGGGAGGGCGACTGAGCAGTTCTTC. The encoded protein is CASSLPSSGRATEQFF.